A selection of T cell receptor beta chains follows, all from one sample in a study of vaccination and CD4 T cells after COVID-19. TCRdb ran MiXCR on the PCR reads and lists one entry per CDR3 protein. The data contain around 13,000 distinct CDR3 sequences, 75% to 80% of them seen just once; the ten biggest clones take up more than 25%. Their specific antigens are unknown. Sample: CD4+ T cells from blood, cultured in vitro. These receptor sequences come from a human donor who had recovered from COVID-19. The CDR3 runs from the conserved cysteine through the conserved F or W. Each record gives: J gene, clone size, V gene, D gene, CDR3 DNA, CDR3 protein. The D gene is left open where the match is weak. Where a row states a size, it is once, few, many or the class of an expanded clone; other rows omit it.

J: TRBJ2-7; size: .; V: TRBV30; D: .; DNA: TGTGCCTGGATGGGGGGGACAACGAGGGGCTACGAGCAGTACTTC; CDR3: CAWMGGTTRGYEQYF
J: TRBJ1-5; size: .; V: TRBV28; D: TRBD1; DNA: TGTGCCAGCAGTAAAAGGGACAGTTTCAATCAGCCCCAGCATTTT; CDR3: CASSKRDSFNQPQHF
J: TRBJ2-3; size: .; V: TRBV6-1; D: TRBD2; DNA: TGTGCCAGCACCCCCTCGCTGGTAGCGGGAGGGGGGACGCAGTATTTT; CDR3: CASTPSLVAGGGTQYF
J: TRBJ1-6; size: few; V: TRBV7-2; D: .; DNA: TGTGCCAGCAGCTTAGGCAGGGGTTATAATTCACCCCTCCACTTT; CDR3: CASSLGRGYNSPLHF
J: TRBJ2-4; size: .; V: TRBV28; D: TRBD2; DNA: TGTGCCAGCATGGGCGGGGGAGCCAAAAACATTCAGTACTTC; CDR3: CASMGGGAKNIQYF
J: TRBJ2-3; size: .; V: TRBV6-2/TRBV6-3; D: TRBD2; DNA: TGTGCCAGCAGCCACCTAGCGGGAGAAACAGATACGCAGTATTTT; CDR3: CASSHLAGETDTQYF
J: TRBJ1-5; size: .; V: TRBV27; D: .; DNA: TGTGCCAGCAGTCCACTCAGCGGTGGCAATCAGCCCCAGCATTTT; CDR3: CASSPLSGGNQPQHF
J: TRBJ2-7; size: .; V: TRBV28; D: .; DNA: TGTGCCAGCAGTGGGGACACCACCTACGAGCAGTACTTC; CDR3: CASSGDTTYEQYF
J: TRBJ2-5; size: .; V: TRBV11-2; D: TRBD1; DNA: TGTGCCAGCAGCTTAGGAGGGGGCAGGAACGGAGAGACCCAGTACTTC; CDR3: CASSLGGGRNGETQYF
J: TRBJ2-2; size: .; V: TRBV24-1; D: TRBD1; DNA: TGTGCCACCAGTGATTTGCAAAACAGGGGGCAGTACACCGGGGAGCTGTTTTTT; CDR3: CATSDLQNRGQYTGELFF
J: TRBJ2-3; size: once; V: TRBV28; D: .; DNA: TGTGCCACCTTTAGGGGACCAGCATTACACACAGATACGCAGTATTTT; CDR3: CATFRGPALHTDTQYF
J: TRBJ2-5; size: .; V: TRBV20-1; D: .; DNA: TGCAGTGCCCGGCTCCCACCGGGGACCCAGTACTTC; CDR3: CSARLPPGTQYF
J: TRBJ2-6; size: .; V: TRBV7-9; D: .; DNA: TGTGCCAGCCCTCCCGGACAGCCCTACTCTGGGGCCAACGTCCTGACTTTC; CDR3: CASPPGQPYSGANVLTF
J: TRBJ1-2; size: .; V: TRBV4-1; D: .; DNA: TGCGCCAGCAGCCCGGCCCAGGAGGGAAGGAATGGCTACACCTTC; CDR3: CASSPAQEGRNGYTF
J: TRBJ1-6; size: .; V: TRBV20-1; D: TRBD1; DNA: TGCAGTGCTAGAGAACCCGGGACAGGGTTTTCACCCCTCCACTTT; CDR3: CSAREPGTGFSPLHF
J: TRBJ2-5; size: .; V: TRBV6-1; D: TRBD2; DNA: TGTGCCAGCAGTAGGACTAGACCCTTGGGGACCCAGTACTTC; CDR3: CASSRTRPLGTQYF
J: TRBJ2-3; size: .; V: TRBV2; D: .; DNA: TGTGCCAGCAGTGGTAACATCCTCAGGGGCACAGATACGCAGTATTTT; CDR3: CASSGNILRGTDTQYF
J: TRBJ1-5; size: .; V: TRBV19; D: .; DNA: TGTGCCAGTAGTATAGGCATTCTTAGCAATCAGCCCCAGCATTTT; CDR3: CASSIGILSNQPQHF
J: TRBJ1-5; size: .; V: TRBV19; D: TRBD1; DNA: TGTGCCAGTAGTAGGAGGGACAGGGACAATCAGCCCCAGCATTTT; CDR3: CASSRRDRDNQPQHF
J: TRBJ2-5; size: once; V: TRBV7-9; D: .; DNA: TGTGCCAGCAGCGCTAGTTGGGGGGAAGGGGACTTACAAGAGACCCAGTACTTC; CDR3: CASSASWGEGDLQETQYF
J: TRBJ1-2; size: few; V: TRBV20-1; D: .; DNA: TGCAGTGTCGACTATGGCTACACCTTC; CDR3: CSVDYGYTF
J: TRBJ2-3; size: once; V: TRBV20-1; D: TRBD2; DNA: TGCAGTGCTGTCCCGGCGGCTAGCGGGAGAAGAAATACGCAGTATTTT; CDR3: CSAVPAASGRRNTQYF
J: TRBJ1-5; size: .; V: TRBV24-1; D: .; DNA: TGTGCCACCAGTGACATCGACAGGTTTAGCAATCAGCCCCAGCATTTT; CDR3: CATSDIDRFSNQPQHF
J: TRBJ2-5; size: few; V: TRBV7-2; D: .; DNA: TGTGCCAGCAGCTTAGGCCCCCGGGGCAAAGAGACCCAGTACTTC; CDR3: CASSLGPRGKETQYF
J: TRBJ1-1; size: .; V: TRBV30; D: .; DNA: TGTGCCTGGATGGTATATAAGGGGATCAACACTGAAGCTTTCTTT; CDR3: CAWMVYKGINTEAFF
J: TRBJ1-5; size: .; V: TRBV20-1; D: .; DNA: TGCAGTGCTACTAACAGAGGGGGGGCGGATCAGCCCCAGCATTTT; CDR3: CSATNRGGADQPQHF
J: TRBJ1-6; size: .; V: TRBV20-1; D: TRBD1; DNA: TGCAGTGCTTCGACAGGGGGCCGAAAAAGTCTTTCACCCCTCCACTTT; CDR3: CSASTGGRKSLSPLHF
J: TRBJ2-7; size: .; V: TRBV11-2; D: .; DNA: TGTGCCAGCAGCACCTCCCTACAGGGTAACGAGCAGTACTTC; CDR3: CASSTSLQGNEQYF
J: TRBJ2-1; size: .; V: TRBV6-5; D: TRBD2; DNA: TGTGCCAGCAGTTACTCCGGGCTAGCGGGAGAACTCTTC; CDR3: CASSYSGLAGELF
J: TRBJ2-3; size: .; V: TRBV7-2; D: TRBD2; DNA: TGTGCCAGCACGGGGACTAGCGGGTCCTCCCTCCCGCAGGCTACGCAGTATTTT; CDR3: CASTGTSGSSLPQATQYF